This TCR beta chain was captured in a study of blood T cell repertoires in COVID-19. Study at large: PBMCs, B-cell-depleted T cells, or T cells provided the cDNA or gDNA that made up the material.

V dropped 3 bases and J dropped 2 bases, with 10 bases sitting between them. Germline V gene data show CDR1 as KGHSH and CDR2 as LQKENI. The CDR3 is made up of 14 amino acids. Produced via immunoSEQ multiplex PCR; TCRdb's table is partial and in-frame only. The sample comprises some 150,000 clones, roughly nine tenths of which are singletons, and about 4.6% rests with the top ten. The sequence was collected from an older woman with active or convalescent COVID-19. The specimen was peripheral blood. The chain couples TRBV18 to TRBJ1-2; D possibly corresponds to TRBD1 (5 bases). As DNA, the CDR3 is TGTGCCAGCTCACCCCCGCCAGGGAACTATGGCTACACCTTC. Its protein is CASSPPPGNYGYTF.